This note documents a single T cell receptor beta chain sequence. The antigen remains unidentified. These data come from a study of graft-versus-host responses after intestinal transplantation. Study-wide background: For two to four years after anti-thymocyte globulin induction, all recipients took tacrolimus and steroids.

Germline V gives CDR1 SGHRS, CDR2 YFSETQ. This CDR3 is 15 amino acids long. Trimming shortened V by 0 bases and J by 0 bases, and 9 bases separated the two germline ends. Assay: immunoSEQ multiplex PCR; the TCRdb copy retains only in-frame clones and omits some. The sample records some 110,000 clones, more than 75% being singletons. Points from the study as a whole: GvH clones appeared in recipient marrow, some first in ileum or blood.

The chain links TRBV5-1 to TRBJ2-5, with D possibly being TRBD1 (6 bases). The receptor was isolated from a human donor who received an intestinal transplant. The source was unstimulated CD4+ T cells sorted from spleen or lymph node cells, collected before intestinal transplant. For the CDR3, the DNA is TGCGCCAGCAGCTTGGCGGGACACAACCAAGAGACCCAGTACTTC. Residues: CASSLAGHNQETQYF.